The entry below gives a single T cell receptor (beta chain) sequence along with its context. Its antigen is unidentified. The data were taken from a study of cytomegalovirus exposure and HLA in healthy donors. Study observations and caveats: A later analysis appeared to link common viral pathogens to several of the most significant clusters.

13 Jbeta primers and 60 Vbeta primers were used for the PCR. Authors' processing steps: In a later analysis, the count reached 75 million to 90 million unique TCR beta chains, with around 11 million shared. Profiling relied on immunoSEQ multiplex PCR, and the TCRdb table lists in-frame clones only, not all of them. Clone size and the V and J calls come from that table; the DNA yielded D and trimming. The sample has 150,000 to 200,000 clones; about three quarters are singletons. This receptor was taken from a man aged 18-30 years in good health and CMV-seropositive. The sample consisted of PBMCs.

CDR3 in DNA: TGTGCCAGCAGCCCTCGACAGGGGGCTGGGGCCAACGTCCTGACTTTC. It codes for CASSPRQGAGANVLTF. The chain joins TRBV7-2 to TRBJ2-6; 9 bases are a match to TRBD1. Germline V gives CDR1 SGHTA, CDR2 FQGNSA. V trimming: 5 bases; J trimming: 2 bases; junction bases outside the gene matches: 4. This CDR3 is built from 16 residues.